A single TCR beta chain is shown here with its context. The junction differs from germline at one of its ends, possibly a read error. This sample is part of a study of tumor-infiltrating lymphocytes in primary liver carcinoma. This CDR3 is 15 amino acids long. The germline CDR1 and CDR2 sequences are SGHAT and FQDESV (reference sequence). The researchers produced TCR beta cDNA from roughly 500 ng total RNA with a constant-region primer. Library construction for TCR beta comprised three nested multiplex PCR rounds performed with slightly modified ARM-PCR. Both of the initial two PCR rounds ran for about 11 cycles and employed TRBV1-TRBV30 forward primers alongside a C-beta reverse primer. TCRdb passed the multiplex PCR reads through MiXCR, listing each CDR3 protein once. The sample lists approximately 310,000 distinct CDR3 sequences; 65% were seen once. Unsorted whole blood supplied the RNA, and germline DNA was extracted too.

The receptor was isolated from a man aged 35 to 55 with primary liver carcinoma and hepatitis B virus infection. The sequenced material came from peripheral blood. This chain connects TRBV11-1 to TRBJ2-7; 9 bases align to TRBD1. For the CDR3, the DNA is TGTGCCAGCAGCTCAAGAGAGGGACAGGGAGGCGAGCAGTGCTTC. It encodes CASSSREGQGGEQCF.